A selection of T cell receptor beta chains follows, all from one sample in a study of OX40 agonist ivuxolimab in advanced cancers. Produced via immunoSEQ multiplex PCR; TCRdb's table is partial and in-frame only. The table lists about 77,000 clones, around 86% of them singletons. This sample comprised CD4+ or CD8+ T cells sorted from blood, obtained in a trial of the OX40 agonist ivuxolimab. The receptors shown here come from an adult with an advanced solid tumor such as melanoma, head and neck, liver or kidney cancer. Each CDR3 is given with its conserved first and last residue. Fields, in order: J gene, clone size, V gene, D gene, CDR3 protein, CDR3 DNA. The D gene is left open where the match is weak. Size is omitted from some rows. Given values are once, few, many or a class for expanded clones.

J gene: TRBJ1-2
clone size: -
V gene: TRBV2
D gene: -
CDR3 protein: CASSEDARGISYGYTF
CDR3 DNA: TGTGCCAGCAGTGAAGACGCCAGGGGCATTTCTTATGGCTACACCTTC

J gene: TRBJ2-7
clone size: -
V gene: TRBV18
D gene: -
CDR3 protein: CASSPPGRSYEQYF
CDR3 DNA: TGTGCCAGCTCACCACCGGGCCGGTCCTACGAGCAGTACTTC

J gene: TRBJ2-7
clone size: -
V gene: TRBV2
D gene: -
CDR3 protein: CASSPTTRGRDEQYF
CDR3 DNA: TGTGCCAGCAGTCCAACAACAAGGGGTCGGGACGAGCAGTACTTC

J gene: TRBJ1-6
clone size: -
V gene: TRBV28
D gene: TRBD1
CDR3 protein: CASSAGQGANSPLHF
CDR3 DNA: TGTGCCAGCAGTGCCGGACAGGGGGCCAATTCACCCCTCCACTTT

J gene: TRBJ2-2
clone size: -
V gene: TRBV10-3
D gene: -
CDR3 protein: CAITTPGLGEAGELFF
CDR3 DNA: TGTGCCATCACAACACCCGGGCTAGGGGAGGCCGGGGAGCTGTTTTTT

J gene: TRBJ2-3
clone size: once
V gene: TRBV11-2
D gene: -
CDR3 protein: CASSLQQGRTDTQYF
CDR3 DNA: TGTGCCAGCAGCTTACAGCAGGGAAGAACAGATACGCAGTATTTT

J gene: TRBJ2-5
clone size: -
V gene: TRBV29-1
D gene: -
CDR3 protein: CSVVIAIGETQYF
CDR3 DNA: TGCAGCGTTGTGATAGCGATAGGAGAGACCCAGTACTTC

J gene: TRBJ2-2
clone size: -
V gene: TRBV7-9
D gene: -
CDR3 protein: CASTVDGNTGELFF
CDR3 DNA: TGTGCCAGCACGGTGGACGGGAACACCGGGGAGCTGTTTTTT

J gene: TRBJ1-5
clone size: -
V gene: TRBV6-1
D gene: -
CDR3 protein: CASADSTRSQPQHF
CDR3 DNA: TGTGCCAGCGCGGACTCCACTCGATCTCAGCCCCAGCATTTT

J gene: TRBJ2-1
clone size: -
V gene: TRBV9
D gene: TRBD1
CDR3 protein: CASSGQGRNEQFF
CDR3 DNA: TGTGCCAGCAGCGGACAGGGGAGGAATGAGCAGTTCTTC

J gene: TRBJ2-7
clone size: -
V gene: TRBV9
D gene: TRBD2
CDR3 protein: CASSPGTSGLWEQYF
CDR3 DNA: TGTGCCAGCAGCCCCGGGACTAGCGGGTTGTGGGAGCAGTACTTC

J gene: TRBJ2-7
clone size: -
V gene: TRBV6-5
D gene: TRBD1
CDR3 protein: CASSSQYRGHNEQYF
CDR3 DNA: TGTGCCAGCAGTTCCCAATACAGGGGGCACAACGAGCAGTACTTC

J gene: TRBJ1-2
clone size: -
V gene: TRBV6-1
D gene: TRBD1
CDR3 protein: CASSIRGLYGYTF
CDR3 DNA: TGTGCCAGCAGTATCAGGGGGTTGTATGGCTACACCTTC

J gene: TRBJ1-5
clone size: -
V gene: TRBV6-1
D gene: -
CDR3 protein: CASSVTRASNQPQHF
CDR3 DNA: TGTGCCAGCAGCGTTACGCGGGCGAGCAATCAGCCCCAGCATTTT

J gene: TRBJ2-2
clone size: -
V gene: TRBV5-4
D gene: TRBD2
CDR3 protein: CASSRNIAGGPGELFF
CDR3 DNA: TGTGCCAGCAGCAGAAATATAGCGGGAGGGCCCGGGGAGCTGTTTTTT

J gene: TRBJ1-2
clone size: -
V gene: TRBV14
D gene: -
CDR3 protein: CASSRDRDGYTF
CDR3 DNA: TGTGCCAGCAGCCGCGACCGAGATGGCTACACCTTC

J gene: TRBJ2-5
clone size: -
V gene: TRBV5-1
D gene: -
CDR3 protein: CASSLRGGLGETQYF
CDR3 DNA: TGCGCCAGCAGCTTGCGGGGCGGCCTGGGAGAGACCCAGTACTTC

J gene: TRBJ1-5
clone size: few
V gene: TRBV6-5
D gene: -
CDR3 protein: CASSSVNQPQHF
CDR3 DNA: TGTGCCAGCAGCAGCGTCAATCAGCCCCAGCATTTT

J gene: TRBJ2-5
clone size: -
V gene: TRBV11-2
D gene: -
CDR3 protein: CASSFEGRTRTQYF
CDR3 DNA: TGTGCCAGCAGCTTCGAGGGGCGTACCCGGACCCAGTACTTC

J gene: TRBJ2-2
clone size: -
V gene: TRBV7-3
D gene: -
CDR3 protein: CASSPGTGSGELFF
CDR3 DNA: TGTGCCAGCAGCCCGGGGACTGGATCCGGGGAGCTGTTTTTT

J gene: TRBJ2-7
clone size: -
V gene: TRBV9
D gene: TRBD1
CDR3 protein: CASSVAMDRVSEQYF
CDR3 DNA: TGTGCCAGCAGCGTAGCTATGGACAGGGTCTCCGAGCAGTACTTC

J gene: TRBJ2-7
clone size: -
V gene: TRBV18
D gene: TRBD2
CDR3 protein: CASSPGTSARHEQYF
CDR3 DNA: TGTGCCAGCTCACCTGGCACTAGCGCTCGACACGAGCAGTACTTC

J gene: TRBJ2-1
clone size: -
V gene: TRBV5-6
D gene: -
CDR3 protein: CASSFDSYSGSYNEQFF
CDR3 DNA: TGTGCCAGCAGCTTCGACAGTTATAGCGGATCCTACAATGAGCAGTTCTTC

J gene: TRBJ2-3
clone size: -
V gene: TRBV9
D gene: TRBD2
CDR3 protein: CASSAGGFADTQYF
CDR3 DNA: TGTGCCAGCAGCGCGGGGGGGTTCGCAGATACGCAGTATTTT

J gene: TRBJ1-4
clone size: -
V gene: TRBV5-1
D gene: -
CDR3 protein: CASSLGAGTNEKLFF
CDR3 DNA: TGCGCCAGCAGCTTGGGCGCAGGGACTAATGAAAAACTGTTTTTT

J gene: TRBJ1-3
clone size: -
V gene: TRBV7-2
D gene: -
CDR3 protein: CASSRGGTGNTIYF
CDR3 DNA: TGTGCCAGCAGCCGTGGAGGGACTGGAAACACCATATATTTT

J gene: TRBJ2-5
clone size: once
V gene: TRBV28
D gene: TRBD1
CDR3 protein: CASSLGQRQGVQETQYF
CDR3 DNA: TGTGCCAGCAGTTTGGGTCAGAGACAGGGCGTACAAGAGACCCAGTACTTC

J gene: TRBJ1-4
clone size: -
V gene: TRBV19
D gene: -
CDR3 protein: CASRLGASEKLFF
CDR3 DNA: TGTGCCAGTAGACTAGGGGCTAGTGAAAAACTGTTTTTT

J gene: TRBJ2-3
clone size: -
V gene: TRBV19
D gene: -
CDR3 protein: CASSIRVSTDTQYF
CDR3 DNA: TGTGCCAGTAGTATTCGGGTTAGCACAGATACGCAGTATTTT

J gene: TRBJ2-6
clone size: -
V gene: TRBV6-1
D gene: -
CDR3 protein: CASSAYFQGDSGANVLTF
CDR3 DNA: TGTGCCAGCAGTGCCTACTTCCAGGGTGACTCTGGGGCCAACGTCCTGACTTTC

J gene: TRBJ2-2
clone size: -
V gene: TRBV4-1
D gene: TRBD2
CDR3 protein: CASSQGLAANTGELFF
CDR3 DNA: TGCGCCAGCAGCCAAGGACTAGCGGCAAACACCGGGGAGCTGTTTTTT